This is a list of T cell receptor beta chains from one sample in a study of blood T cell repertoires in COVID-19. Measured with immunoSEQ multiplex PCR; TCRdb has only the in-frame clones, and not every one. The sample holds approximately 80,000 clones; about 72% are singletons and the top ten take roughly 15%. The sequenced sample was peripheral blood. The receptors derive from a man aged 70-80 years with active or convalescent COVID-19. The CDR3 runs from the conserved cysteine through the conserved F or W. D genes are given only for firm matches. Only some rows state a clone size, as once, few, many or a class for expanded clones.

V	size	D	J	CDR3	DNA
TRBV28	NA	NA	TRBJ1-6	CASSIQGFNSPLHF	TGTGCCAGCAGTATACAGGGATTTAATTCACCCCTCCACTTT
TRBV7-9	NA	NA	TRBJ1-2	CASSLATGYGYTF	TGTGCCAGCAGCTTAGCTACAGGGTATGGCTACACCTTC
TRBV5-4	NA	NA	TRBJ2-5	CASSLGGVQETQYF	TGTGCCAGCAGCTTGGGGGGGGTACAAGAGACCCAGTACTTC
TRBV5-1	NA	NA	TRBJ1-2	CASGEGHNYGYTF	TGCGCCAGCGGGGAGGGTCATAACTATGGCTACACCTTC
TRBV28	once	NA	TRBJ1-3	CASSSPDTGNTIYF	TGTGCCAGCAGCTCGCCCGACACCGGAAACACCATATATTTT
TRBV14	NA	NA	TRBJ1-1	CASSRSGTRAEAFF	TGTGCCAGCAGCCGATCCGGGACAAGGGCTGAAGCTTTCTTT
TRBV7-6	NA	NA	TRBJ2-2	CASSPQSVSLGELFF	TGTGCCAGCAGCCCACAGTCAGTATCTCTGGGGGAGCTGTTTTTT
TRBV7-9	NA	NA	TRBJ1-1	CASSLDGANTEAFF	TGTGCCAGCAGCTTAGATGGGGCGAACACTGAAGCTTTCTTT
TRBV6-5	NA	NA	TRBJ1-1	CASSYRRDGTEAFF	TGTGCCAGCAGTTACCGCAGGGATGGCACTGAAGCTTTCTTT
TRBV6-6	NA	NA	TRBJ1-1	CASSQGGAPEAFF	TGTGCCAGCTCCCAAGGGGGGGCCCCTGAAGCTTTCTTT
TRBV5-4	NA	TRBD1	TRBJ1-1	CASRRQGFAEAFF	TGTGCCAGCAGACGACAGGGGTTTGCTGAAGCTTTCTTT
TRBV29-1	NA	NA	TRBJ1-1	CMCQNTEAFF	TGCATGTGTCAGAACACTGAAGCTTTCTTT
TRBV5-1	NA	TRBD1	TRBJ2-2	CASSFGTGHTGELFF	TGCGCCAGCAGCTTTGGGACAGGACACACCGGGGAGCTGTTTTTT
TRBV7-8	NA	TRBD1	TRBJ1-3	CASSLNPGQGEYTIYF	TGTGCCAGCAGCTTAAATCCTGGACAGGGGGAATACACCATATATTTT
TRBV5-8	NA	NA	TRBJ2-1	CASSLNNNEQFF	TGTGCCAGCAGCTTGAACAACAATGAGCAGTTCTTC
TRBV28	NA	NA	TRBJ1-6	CASRKTGISYNSPLHF	TGTGCCAGCAGGAAAACAGGGATCTCCTATAATTCACCCCTCCACTTT
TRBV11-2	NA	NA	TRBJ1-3	CASSPQVDGNTIYF	TGTGCCAGCAGCCCCCAGGTCGACGGAAACACCATATATTTT
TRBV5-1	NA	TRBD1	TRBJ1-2	CASSMGQARVPAGYTF	TGCGCCAGCAGCATGGGACAGGCCAGAGTCCCCGCTGGCTACACCTTC
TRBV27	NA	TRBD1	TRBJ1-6	CASSRQGYNSPLHF	TGTGCCAGCAGTCGACAGGGATATAATTCACCCCTCCACTTT
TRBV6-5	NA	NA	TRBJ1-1	CASSFSPNRDGAFF	TGTGCCAGCAGTTTTAGCCCAAACAGGGACGGAGCTTTCTTT
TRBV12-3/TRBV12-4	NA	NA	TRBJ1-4	CANLPRGRKLFF	TGTGCCAACCTTCCACGGGGGAGAAAACTGTTTTTT
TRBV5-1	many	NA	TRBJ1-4	CASSLTGIQTEKLFF	TGCGCCAGCAGCTTAACAGGGATTCAAACGGAAAAACTGTTTTTT
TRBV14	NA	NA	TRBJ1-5	CASSRGSGNNQPQHF	TGTGCCAGCAGCCGTGGCAGCGGAAACAATCAGCCCCAGCATTTT
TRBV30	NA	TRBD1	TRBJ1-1	CAWSGGQVGTREAFF	TGTGCCTGGAGTGGGGGACAGGTGGGGACAAGAGAAGCTTTCTTT
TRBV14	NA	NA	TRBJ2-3	CASSQGRGGVPDTQYF	TGTGCCAGCAGCCAAGGAAGGGGAGGAGTCCCAGATACGCAGTATTTT
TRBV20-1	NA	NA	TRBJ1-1	CSAISGVEAFF	TGCAGTGCTATATCGGGGGTCGAAGCTTTCTTT
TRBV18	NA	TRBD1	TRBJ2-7	CASSPRTGNYEQYF	TGTGCCAGCTCCCCAAGGACAGGGAACTACGAGCAGTACTTC
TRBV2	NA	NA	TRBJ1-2	CASTVLGGAGGHTF	TGTGCCAGCACGGTCTTAGGGGGGGCCGGAGGCCACACCTTC
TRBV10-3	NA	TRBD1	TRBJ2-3	CASTRDRGTDTQYF	TGTGCCTCCACCCGGGACAGGGGCACAGATACGCAGTATTTT
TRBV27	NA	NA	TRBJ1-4	CASSLYGLHEEKLFF	TGTGCCAGCAGTTTATATGGGCTTCACGAGGAAAAACTGTTTTTT
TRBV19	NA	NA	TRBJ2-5	CASSIAGRGETQYF	TGTGCCAGTAGTATAGCGGGGAGAGGTGAGACCCAGTACTTC
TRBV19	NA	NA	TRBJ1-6	CASSPSPGRNSPLHF	TGTGCCAGTAGCCCCTCCCCGGGAAGGAATTCACCCCTCCACTTT
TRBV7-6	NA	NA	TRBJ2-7	CASSVIGEQYF	TGTGCCAGCAGCGTTATCGGCGAGCAGTACTTC
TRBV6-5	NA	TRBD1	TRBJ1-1	CASSKDRSTLGAFF	TGTGCCAGCAGTAAGGACAGGAGTACCCTGGGGGCTTTCTTT
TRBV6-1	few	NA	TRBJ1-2	CASSEAVRDYGYTF	TGTGCCAGCAGTGAAGCCGTGAGAGACTATGGCTACACCTTC
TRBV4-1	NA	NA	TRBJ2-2	CASSPRGGDFPGELFF	TGCGCCAGCAGCCCCCGGGGAGGAGACTTCCCCGGGGAGCTGTTTTTT
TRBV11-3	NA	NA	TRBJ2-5	CASSSPRGGRTETQYF	TGTGCCAGCAGCTCCCCTAGGGGGGGGCGCACGGAGACCCAGTACTTC
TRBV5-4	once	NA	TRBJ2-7	CASSLTLADEQYF	TGTGCCAGCAGCTTGACCCTGGCGGACGAGCAGTACTTC
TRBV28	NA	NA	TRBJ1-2	CASSLSGGQGYTF	TGTGCCAGCAGTTTATCGGGAGGGCAAGGCTACACCTTC
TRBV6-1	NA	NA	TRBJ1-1	CASSEAPRLAFF	TGTGCCAGCAGTGAAGCGCCGAGGCTAGCTTTCTTT
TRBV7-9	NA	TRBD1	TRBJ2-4	CASSHAGGAKNIQYF	TGTGCCAGCAGTCACGCAGGGGGCGCCAAAAACATTCAGTACTTC
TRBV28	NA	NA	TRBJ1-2	CASSYDRPGGYTF	TGTGCCAGCAGCTATGACAGGCCGGGCGGCTACACCTTC